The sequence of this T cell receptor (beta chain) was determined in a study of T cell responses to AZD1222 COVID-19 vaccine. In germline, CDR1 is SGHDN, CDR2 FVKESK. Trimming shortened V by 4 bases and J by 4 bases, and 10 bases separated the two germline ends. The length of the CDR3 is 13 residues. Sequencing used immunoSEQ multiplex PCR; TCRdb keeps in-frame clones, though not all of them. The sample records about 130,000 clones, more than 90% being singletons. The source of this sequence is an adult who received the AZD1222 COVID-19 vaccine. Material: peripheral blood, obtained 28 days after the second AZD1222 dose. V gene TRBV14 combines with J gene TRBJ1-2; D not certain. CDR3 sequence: CASSPRLIYGYTF. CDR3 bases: TGTGCCAGCAGCCCTCGACTGATCTATGGCTACACCTTC.